This T cell receptor beta chain comes out of a study of shared clonotypes between healthy human individuals. Overall study results and limits: Some naive CD4 clonotypes, roughly 4.8%, turned up in common across a handful of donors.

Comments on this clone: The antigen remains unidentified.

The assay was immunoSEQ multiplex PCR, and TCRdb's table has in-frame clones only and misses some. The table lists roughly 770,000 clones, roughly 96% of them singletons. Trimming took 2 bases from V and 4 from J, leaving 8 bases between them. CDR3 length: 14 amino acids. CDR1 SNHLY and CDR2 FYNNEI come from the germline V gene. CD45RO-negative, CCR7-positively selected cells formed the naive CD8 fraction, excluding terminally differentiated effector memory CD45RA+ cells. This chain uses TRBV2 with TRBJ1-4; the D is unclear. The material sequenced was naive CD8+ T cells sorted from blood. The receptor's source is a man aged 30-40 years in good health. The CDR3 nucleotides read TGTGCCAGCAGTGAATCGCGATATAATGAAAAACTGTTTTTT. It yields the protein CASSESRYNEKLFF. The full variable domain, in which reference TRBV2 and TRBJ1-4 provide the parts outside the CDR3, is EPEVTQTPSHQVTQMGQEVILRCVPISNHLYFYWYRQILGQKVEFLVSFYNNEISEKSEIFDDQFSVERPDGSNFTLKIRSTKLEDSAMYFCASSESRYNEKLFFGSGTQLSVL.